This T cell receptor (beta chain) was observed in a study of blood T cells in healthy people across ages. Per sample, extraction of total RNA gave at least 5.5 micrograms in every case. This clonotype was detected a few times. No antigen is known for it. Regarding the study as a whole: Diversity of TCR beta per million T cells declined in a roughly linear way with age. Unknown CMV status may confound age-related changes in expanded clones.

A sample-barcoded 5' primer and a J-beta primer mix were used in a second PCR of roughly 6 to 12 cycles. TCRdb independently ran MiXCR on the 5' RACE reads; one entry per CDR3 protein. The sample holds fewer than 800,000 distinct CDR3 sequences, around 21% seen once. This receptor was taken from a man aged 70 or older in good health. Sequenced input: blood.

This CDR3 is CASSLVWDRSNQETQYF. The CDR3 coding sequence is TGTGCCAGCAGCTTAGTTTGGGACAGGAGTAACCAAGAGACCCAGTACTTC. The chain is built from TRBV7-2 and TRBJ2-5; TRBD1 agrees at 8 bases. V dropped 1 base and J dropped 0; count of bases not matched to a gene: 7. Germline values: CDR1 SGHTA, CDR2 FQGNSA. This CDR3 is built from 17 residues.